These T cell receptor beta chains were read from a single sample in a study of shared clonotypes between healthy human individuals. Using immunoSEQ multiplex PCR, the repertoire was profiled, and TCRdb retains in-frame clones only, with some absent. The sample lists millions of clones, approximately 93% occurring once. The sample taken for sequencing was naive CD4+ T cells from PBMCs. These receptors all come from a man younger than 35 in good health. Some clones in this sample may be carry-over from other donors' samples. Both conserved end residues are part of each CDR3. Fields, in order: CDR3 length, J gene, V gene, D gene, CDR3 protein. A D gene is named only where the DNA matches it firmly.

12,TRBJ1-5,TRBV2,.,CASSAQSQPQHF
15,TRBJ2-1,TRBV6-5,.,CASSYRTTGYNEQFF
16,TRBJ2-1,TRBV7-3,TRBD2,CASSLTWTSGYNEQFF
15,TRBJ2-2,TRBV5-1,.,CASSTVGGATGELFF
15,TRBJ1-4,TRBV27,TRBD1,CASSLRTGKNEKLFF
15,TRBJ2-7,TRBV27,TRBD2,CASSFAGTSVHEQYF
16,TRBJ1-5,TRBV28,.,CASSTPGASPNQPQHF
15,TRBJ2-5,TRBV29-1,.,CSASTGGGLTETQYF
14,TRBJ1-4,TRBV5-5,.,CASSLYGGNEKLFF
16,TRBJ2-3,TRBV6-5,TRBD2,CASSSTSGAFPDTQYF
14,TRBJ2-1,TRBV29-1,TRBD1,CSVSDRDQYNEQFF
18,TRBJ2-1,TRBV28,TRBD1,CASRIRDRIAESYNEQFF
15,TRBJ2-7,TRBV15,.,CATSRDPGGTYEQYF
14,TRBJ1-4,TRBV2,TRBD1,CASSGQGTGEKLFF
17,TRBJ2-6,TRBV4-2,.,CASSQTRGGSGANVLTF
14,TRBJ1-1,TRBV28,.,CASTVGGMNTEAFF
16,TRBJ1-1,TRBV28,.,CASSLTGNPMNTEAFF